The T cell receptor (beta chain) under discussion was sequenced for a study of T cell responses to AZD1222 COVID-19 vaccine. After removal of 0 bases from V and 8 bases from J, the junction contained 5 bases not matched to a gene. The CDR3 consists of 14 residues. Germline V gives CDR1 SGHRS, CDR2 YFSETQ. The table came from immunoSEQ multiplex PCR; TCRdb's copy has only in-frame clones and leaves some out. The repertoire consists of 70,000 or so clones, with over 80% occurring once and the leading ten covering about 23%. In this sample, this clone turned up a few times. The receptor was derived from an adult who received the AZD1222 COVID-19 vaccine. V gene TRBV5-1 combines with J gene TRBJ2-1, with TRBD2 identical over 7 bases. The sequencing used peripheral blood, collected 28 days after the second AZD1222 dose. In DNA, the CDR3 is TGCGCCAGCAGCTTGGGGACTAGTCGGGATGAGCAGTTCTTC. Encoded protein: CASSLGTSRDEQFF.